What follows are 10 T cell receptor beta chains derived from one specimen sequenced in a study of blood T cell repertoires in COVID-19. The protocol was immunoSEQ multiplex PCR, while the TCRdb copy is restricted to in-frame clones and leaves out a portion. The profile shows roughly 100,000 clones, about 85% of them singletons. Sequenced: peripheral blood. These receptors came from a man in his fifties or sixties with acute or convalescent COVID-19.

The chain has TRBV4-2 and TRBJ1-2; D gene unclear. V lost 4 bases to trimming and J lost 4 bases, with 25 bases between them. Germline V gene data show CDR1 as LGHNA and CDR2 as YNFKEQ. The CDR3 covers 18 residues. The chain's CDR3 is CASSRGEFVSTAPYGYTF. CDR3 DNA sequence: TGTGCCAGCAGCCGAGGTGAGTTTGTTTCGACGGCCCCCTATGGCTACACCTTC.

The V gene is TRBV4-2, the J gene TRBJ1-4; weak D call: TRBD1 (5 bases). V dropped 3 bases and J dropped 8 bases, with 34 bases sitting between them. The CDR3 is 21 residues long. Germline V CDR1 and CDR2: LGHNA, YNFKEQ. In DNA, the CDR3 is TGTGCCAGCAGCCAGCAGCGGGCAGTTGGTTACATAAGGGGTAATACAGAAAAACTGTTTTTT. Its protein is CASSQQRAVGYIRGNTEKLFF.

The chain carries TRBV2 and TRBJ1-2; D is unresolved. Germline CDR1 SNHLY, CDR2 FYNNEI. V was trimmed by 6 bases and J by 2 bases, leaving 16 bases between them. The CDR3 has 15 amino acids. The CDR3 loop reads CASRILAAGNYGYTF. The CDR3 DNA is TGTGCCAGCAGAATATTGGCGGCGGGAAACTATGGCTACACCTTC.

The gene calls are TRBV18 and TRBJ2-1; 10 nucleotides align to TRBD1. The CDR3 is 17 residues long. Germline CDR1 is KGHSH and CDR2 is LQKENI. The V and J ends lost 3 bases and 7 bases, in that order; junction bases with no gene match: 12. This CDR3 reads CASSPPGQGKYLNEQFF. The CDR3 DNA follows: TGTGCCAGCTCACCTCCGGGACAGGGGAAGTATTTGAATGAGCAGTTCTTC.

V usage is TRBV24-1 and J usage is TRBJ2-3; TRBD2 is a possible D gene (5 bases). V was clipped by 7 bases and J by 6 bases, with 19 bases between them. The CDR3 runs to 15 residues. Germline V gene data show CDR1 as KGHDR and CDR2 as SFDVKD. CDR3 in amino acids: CATSEAVDRGDTQYF. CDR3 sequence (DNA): TGTGCCACCAGCGAGGCCGTTGACCGCGGGGATACGCAGTATTTT.

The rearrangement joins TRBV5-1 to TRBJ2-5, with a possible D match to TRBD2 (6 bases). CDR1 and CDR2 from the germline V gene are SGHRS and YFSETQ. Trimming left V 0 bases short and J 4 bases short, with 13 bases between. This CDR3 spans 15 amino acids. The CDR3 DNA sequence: TGCGCCAGCAGCTTGGCCGGGGAGGCAGTAGAGACCCAGTACTTC. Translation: CASSLAGEAVETQYF.

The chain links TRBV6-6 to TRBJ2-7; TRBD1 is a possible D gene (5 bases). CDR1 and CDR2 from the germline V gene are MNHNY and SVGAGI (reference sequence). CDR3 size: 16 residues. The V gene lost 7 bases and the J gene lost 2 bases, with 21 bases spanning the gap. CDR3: CASTRRRDSSPYEQYF. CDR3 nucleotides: TGTGCCAGCACCAGACGAAGAGACAGCTCACCCTACGAGCAGTACTTC.

The DNA for the CDR3 is TGTGCCAGCAGTTTTCGTTCAGGGAATGTAAACCACGAGCAGTACTTC. Translating it yields CASSFRSGNVNHEQYF. V and J are TRBV6-5 and TRBJ2-7, with D possibly TRBD1 on 5 matching bases. Trimming took 4 bases from V and 5 from J, leaving 21 bases between them. This CDR3 spans 16 amino acids. Germline V CDR1 and CDR2: MNHEY, SVGAGI.

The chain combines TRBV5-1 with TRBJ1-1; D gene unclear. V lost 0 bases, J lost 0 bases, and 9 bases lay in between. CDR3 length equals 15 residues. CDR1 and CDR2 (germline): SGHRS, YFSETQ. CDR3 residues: CASSLGHSLNTEAFF. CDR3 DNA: TGCGCCAGCAGCTTGGGTCACAGTCTGAACACTGAAGCTTTCTTT.

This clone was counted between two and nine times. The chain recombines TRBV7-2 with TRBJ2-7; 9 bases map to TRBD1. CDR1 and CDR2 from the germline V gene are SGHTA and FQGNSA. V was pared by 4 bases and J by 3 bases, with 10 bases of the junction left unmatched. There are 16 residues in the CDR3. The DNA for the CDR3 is TGTGCCAGCAGCTCGCTCCGGGACAGGGAGGACTACGAGCAGTACTTC. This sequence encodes CASSSLRDREDYEQYF.